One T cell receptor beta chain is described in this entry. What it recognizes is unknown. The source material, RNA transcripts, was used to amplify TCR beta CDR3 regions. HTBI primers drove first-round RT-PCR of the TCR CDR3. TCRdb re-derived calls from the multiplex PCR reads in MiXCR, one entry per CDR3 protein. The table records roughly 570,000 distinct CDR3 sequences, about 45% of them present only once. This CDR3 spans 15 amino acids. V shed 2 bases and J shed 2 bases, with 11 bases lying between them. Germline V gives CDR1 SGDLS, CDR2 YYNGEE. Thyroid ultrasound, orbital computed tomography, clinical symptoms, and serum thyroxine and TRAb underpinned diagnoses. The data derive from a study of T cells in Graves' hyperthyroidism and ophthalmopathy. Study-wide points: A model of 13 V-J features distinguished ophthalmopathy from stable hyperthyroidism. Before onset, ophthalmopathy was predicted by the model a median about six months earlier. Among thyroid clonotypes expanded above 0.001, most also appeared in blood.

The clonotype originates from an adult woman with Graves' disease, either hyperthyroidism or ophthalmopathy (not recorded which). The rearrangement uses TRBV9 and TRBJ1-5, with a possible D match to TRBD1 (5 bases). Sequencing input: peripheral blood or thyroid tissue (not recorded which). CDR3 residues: CASSVPWGGNQPQHF. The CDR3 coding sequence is TGTGCCAGCAGCGTCCCCTGGGGGGGCAATCAGCCCCAGCATTTT.